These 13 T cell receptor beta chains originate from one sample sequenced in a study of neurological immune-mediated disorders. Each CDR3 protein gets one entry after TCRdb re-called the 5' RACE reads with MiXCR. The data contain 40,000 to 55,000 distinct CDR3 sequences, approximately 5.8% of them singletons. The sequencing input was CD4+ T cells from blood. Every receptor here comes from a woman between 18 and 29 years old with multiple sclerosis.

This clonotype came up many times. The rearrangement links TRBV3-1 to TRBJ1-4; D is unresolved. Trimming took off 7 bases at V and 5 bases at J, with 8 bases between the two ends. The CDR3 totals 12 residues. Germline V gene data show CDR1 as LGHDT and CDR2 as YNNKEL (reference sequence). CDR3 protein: CASMGSNEKLFF. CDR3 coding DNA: TGTGCCAGCATGGGTTCAAATGAAAAACTGTTTTTT.

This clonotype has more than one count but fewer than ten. The CDR3 DNA is TGTGCCAGCAGCTTAGCGCGAAGGGGCCCTTACAATGAGCAGTTCTTC. This translates into CASSLARRGPYNEQFF. This sequence joins TRBV7-8 and TRBJ2-1; tentative D call: TRBD1 (5 bases). CDR1 and CDR2 from the germline V gene are SGHVS and FQNEAQ. The ends were cut back, 0 bases at V and 4 bases at J, with 13 bases in the middle. This CDR3 has 16 residues. The whole variable domain, remainder taken from reference TRBV7-8 and TRBJ2-1, is GAGVSQSPRYKVAKRGQDVALRCDPISGHVSLFWYQQALGQGPEFLTYFQNEAQLDKSGLPSDRFFAERPEGSVSTLKIQRTQQEDSAVYLCASSLARRGPYNEQFFGPGTRLTVL.

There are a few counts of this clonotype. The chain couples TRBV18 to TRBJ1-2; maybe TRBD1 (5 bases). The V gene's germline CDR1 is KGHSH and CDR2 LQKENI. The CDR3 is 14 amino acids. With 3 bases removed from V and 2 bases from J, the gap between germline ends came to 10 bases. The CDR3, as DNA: TGTGCCAGCTCACCCGGGGGGGAGAACTATGGCTACACCTTC. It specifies CASSPGGENYGYTF.

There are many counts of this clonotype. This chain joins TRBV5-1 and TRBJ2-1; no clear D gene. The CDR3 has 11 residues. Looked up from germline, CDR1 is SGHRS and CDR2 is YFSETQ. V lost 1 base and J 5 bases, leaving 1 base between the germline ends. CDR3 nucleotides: TGCGCCAGCAGCTTGAACAATGAGCAGTTCTTC. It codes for CASSLNNEQFF.

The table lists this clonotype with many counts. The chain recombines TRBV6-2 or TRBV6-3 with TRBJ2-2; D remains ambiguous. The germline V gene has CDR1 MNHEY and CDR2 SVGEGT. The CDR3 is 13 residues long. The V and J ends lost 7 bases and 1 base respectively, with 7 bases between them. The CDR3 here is CASKGQNTGELFF. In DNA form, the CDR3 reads TGTGCCAGCAAGGGTCAGAACACCGGGGAGCTGTTTTTT.

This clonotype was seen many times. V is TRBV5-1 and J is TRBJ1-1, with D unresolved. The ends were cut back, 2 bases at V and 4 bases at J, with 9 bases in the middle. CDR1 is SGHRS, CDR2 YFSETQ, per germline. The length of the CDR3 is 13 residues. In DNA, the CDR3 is TGCGCCAGCAGCTTCAAGGAGGGCACTGAAGCTTTCTTT. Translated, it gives CASSFKEGTEAFF.

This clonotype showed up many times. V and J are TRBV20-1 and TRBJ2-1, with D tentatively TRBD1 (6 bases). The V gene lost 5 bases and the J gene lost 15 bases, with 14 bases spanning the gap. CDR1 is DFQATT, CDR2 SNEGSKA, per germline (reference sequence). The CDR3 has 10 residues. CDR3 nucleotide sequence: TGCAGTGCTGAGTACAGGGCTCCGTTCTTC. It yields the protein CSAEYRAPFF.

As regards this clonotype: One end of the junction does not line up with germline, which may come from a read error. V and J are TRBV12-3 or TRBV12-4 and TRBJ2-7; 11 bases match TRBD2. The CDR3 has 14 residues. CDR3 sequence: CANSLAGGFYEQYF. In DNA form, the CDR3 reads TGTGCCAACAGTTTAGCGGGGGGGTTCTACGAGCAGTACTTC.

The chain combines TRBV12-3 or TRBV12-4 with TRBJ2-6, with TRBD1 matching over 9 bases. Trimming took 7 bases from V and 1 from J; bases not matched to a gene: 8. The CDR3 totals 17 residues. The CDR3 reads CASTSTGGVSGANVLTF. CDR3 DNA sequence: TGTGCCAGCACGAGCACAGGGGGCGTGTCTGGGGCCAACGTCCTGACTTTC.

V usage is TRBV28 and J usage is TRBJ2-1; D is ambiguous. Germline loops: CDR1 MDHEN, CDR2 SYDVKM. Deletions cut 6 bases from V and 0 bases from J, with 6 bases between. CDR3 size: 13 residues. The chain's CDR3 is CASSLNSYNEQFF. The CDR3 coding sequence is TGTGCCAGCAGCCTGAACTCCTACAATGAGCAGTTCTTC.

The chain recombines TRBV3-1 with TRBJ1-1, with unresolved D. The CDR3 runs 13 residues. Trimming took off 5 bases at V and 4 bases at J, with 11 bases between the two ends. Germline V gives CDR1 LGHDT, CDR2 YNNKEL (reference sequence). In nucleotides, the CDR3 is TGTGCCAGCAGCTGGAAGGGTGGCACTGAAGCTTTCTTT. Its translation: CASSWKGGTEAFF.

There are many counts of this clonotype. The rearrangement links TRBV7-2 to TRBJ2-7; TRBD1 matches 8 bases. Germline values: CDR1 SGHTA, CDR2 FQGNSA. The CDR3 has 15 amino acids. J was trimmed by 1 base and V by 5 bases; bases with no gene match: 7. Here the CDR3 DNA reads TGTGCCAGCAGCCTTAGGACAGGGTGGTCCTACGAGCAGTACTTC. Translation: CASSLRTGWSYEQYF.

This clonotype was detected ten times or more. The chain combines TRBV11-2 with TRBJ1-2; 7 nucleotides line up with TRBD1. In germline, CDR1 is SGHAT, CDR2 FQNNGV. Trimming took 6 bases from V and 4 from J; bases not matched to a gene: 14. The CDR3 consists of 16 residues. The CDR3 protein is CASSSIRDRLGYGYTF. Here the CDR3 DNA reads TGTGCCAGCAGTTCCATCCGGGACAGACTAGGCTATGGCTACACCTTC.